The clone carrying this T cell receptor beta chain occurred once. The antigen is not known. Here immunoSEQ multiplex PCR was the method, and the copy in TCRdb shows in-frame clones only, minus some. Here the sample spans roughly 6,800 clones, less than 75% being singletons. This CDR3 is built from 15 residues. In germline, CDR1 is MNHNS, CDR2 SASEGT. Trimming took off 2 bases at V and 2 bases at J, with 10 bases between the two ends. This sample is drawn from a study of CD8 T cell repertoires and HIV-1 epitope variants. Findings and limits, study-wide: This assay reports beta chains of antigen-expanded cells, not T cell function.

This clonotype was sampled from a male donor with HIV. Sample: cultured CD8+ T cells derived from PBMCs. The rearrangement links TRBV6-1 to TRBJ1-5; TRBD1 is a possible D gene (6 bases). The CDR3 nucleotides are TGTGCCAGCAGTGAAAAAGGGGGTGGCAATCAGCCCCAGCATTTT. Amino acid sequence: CASSEKGGGNQPQHF.